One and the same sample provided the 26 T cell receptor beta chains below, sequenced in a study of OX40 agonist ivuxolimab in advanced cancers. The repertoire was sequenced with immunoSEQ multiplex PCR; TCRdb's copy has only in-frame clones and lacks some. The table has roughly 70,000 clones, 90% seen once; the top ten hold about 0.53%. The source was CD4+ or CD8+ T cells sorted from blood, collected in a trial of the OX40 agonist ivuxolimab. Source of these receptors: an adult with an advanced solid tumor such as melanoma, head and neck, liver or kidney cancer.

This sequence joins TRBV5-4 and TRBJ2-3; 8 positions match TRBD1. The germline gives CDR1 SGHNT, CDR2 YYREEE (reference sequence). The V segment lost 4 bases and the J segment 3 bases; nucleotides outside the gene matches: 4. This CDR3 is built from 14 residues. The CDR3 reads CASSGQGRTDTQYF. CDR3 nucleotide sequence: TGTGCCAGCAGCGGACAGGGTAGGACAGATACGCAGTATTTT.

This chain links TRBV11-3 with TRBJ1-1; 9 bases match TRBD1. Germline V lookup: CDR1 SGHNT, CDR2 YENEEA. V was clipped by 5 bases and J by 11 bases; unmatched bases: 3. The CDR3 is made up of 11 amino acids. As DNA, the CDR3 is TGTGCCAGCAGCGTACAGGGGGCGGCTTTCTTT. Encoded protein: CASSVQGAAFF.

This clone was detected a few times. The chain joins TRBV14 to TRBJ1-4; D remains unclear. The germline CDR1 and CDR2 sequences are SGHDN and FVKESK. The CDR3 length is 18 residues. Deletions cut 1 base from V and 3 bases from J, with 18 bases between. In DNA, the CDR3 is TGTGCCAGCAGCCAAGGGCGGCGGAAGGTAAGGCCTAATGAAAAACTGTTTTTT. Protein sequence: CASSQGRRKVRPNEKLFF.

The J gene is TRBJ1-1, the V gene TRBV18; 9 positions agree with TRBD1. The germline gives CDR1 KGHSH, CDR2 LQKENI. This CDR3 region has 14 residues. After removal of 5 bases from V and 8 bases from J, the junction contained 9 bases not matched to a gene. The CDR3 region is CASSTGTGRGEAFF. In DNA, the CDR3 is TGTGCCAGCTCAACCGGGACAGGGCGGGGGGAAGCTTTCTTT.

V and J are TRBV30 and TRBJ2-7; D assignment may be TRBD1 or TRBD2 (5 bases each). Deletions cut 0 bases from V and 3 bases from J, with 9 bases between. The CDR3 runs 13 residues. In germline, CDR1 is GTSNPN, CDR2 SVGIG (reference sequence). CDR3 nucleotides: TGTGCCTGGAGTGTTTGGGGGAACTACGAGCAGTACTTC. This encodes CAWSVWGNYEQYF.

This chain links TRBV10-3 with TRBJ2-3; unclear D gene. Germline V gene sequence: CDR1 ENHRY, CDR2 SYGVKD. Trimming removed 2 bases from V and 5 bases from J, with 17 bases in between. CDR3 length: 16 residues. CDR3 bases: TGTGCCATCAGTGAGAATTGGCGAGGCCCAGGAGATACGCAGTATTTT. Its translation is CAISENWRGPGDTQYF.

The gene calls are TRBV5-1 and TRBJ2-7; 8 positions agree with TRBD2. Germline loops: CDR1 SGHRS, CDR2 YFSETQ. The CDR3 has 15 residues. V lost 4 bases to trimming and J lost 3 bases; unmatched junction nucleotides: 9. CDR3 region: CASSPTGTRYYEQYF. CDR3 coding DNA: TGCGCCAGCAGCCCCACCGGGACTAGATACTACGAGCAGTACTTC.

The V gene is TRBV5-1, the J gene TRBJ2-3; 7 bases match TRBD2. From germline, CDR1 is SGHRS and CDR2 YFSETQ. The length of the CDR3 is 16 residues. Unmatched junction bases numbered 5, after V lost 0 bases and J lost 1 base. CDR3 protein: CASSLEGLEGTDTQYF. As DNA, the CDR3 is TGCGCCAGCAGCTTGGAAGGACTAGAAGGCACAGATACGCAGTATTTT.

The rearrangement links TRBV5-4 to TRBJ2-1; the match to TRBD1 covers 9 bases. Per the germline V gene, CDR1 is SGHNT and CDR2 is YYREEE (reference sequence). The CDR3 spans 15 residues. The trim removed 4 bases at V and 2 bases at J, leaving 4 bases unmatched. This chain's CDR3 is CASSTGTGTYNEQFF. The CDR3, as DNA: TGTGCCAGCAGCACCGGGACAGGGACCTACAATGAGCAGTTCTTC.

DNA of the CDR3: TGTGCCAGCTCACCACCACTAGCGGGTGATTCGCAGTATTTT. This translates into CASSPPLAGDSQYF. This chain links TRBV18 with TRBJ2-3; 9 nucleotides agree with TRBD2. The CDR3 is 14 amino acids. CDR1 and CDR2 (germline): KGHSH, LQKENI. Unmatched junction bases numbered 5, after V lost 0 bases and J lost 10 bases.

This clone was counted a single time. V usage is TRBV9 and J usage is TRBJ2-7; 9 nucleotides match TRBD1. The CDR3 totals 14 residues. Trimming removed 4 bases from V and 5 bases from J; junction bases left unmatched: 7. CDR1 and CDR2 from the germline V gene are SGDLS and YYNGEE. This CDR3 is CASSPGQGSHEQYF. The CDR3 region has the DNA TGTGCCAGCAGCCCCGGACAGGGGTCCCACGAGCAGTACTTC. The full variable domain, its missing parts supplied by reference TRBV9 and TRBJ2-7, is DSGVTQTPKHLITATGQRVTLRCSPRSGDLSVYWYQQSLDQGLQFLIQYYNGEERAKGNILERFSAQQFPDLHSELNLSSLELGDSALYFCASSPGQGSHEQYFGPGTRLTVT.

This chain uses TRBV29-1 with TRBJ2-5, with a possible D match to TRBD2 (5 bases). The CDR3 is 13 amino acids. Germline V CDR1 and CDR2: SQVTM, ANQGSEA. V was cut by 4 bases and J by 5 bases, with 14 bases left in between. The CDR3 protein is CSVGGSKWETQYF. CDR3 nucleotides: TGCAGCGTTGGCGGGTCAAAATGGGAGACCCAGTACTTC.

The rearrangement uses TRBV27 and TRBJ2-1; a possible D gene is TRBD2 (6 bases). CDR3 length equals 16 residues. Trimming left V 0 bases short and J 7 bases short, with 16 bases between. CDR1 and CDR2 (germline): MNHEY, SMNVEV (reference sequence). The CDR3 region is CASSLSWGPGVNEQFF. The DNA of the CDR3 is TGTGCCAGCAGTTTATCGTGGGGTCCGGGAGTAAATGAGCAGTTCTTC.

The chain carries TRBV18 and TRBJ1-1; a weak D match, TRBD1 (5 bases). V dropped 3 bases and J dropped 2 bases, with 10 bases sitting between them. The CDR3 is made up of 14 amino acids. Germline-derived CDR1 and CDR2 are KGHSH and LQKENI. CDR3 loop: CASSPDTRNTEAFF. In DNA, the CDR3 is TGTGCCAGCTCACCGGACACGCGCAACACTGAAGCTTTCTTT. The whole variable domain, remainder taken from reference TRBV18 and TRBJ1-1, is NAGVMQNPRHLVRRRGQEARLRCSPMKGHSHVYWYRQLPEEGLKFMVYLQKENIIDESGMPKERFSAEFPKEGPSILRIQQVVRGDSAAYFCASSPDTRNTEAFFGQGTRLTVV.

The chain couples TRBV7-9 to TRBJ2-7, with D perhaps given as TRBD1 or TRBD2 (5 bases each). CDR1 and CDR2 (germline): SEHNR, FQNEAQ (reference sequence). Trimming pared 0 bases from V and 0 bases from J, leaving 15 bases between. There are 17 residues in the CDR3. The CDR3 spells CASSLAWGTVSSYEQYF. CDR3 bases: TGTGCCAGCAGCTTAGCGTGGGGGACCGTAAGCTCCTACGAGCAGTACTTC.

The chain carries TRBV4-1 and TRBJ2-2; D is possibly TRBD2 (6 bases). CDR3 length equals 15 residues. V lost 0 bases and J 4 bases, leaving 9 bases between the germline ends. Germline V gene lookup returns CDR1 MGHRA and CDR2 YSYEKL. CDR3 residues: CASSQERGLTGELFF. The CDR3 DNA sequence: TGCGCCAGCAGCCAAGAGAGGGGACTCACCGGGGAGCTGTTTTTT.

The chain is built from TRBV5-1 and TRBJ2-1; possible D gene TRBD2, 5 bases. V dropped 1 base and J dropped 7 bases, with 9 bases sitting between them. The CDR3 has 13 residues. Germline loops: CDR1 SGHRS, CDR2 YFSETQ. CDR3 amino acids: CASSLSRTNEQFF. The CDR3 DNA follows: TGCGCCAGCAGCTTGTCAAGGACTAATGAGCAGTTCTTC. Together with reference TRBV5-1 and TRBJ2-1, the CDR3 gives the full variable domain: KAGVTQTPRYLIKTRGQQVTLSCSPISGHRSVSWYQQTPGQGLQFLFEYFSETQRNKGNFPGRFSGRQFSNSRSEMNVSTLELGDSALYLCASSLSRTNEQFFGPGTRLTVL.

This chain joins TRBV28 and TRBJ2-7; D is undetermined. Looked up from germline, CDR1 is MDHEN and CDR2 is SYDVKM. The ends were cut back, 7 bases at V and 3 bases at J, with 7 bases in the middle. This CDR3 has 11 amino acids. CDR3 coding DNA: TGTGCCAGCACCCAGCTCTACGAGCAGTACTTC. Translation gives CASTQLYEQYF. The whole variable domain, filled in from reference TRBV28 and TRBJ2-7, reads DVKVTQSSRYLVKRTGEKVFLECVQDMDHENMFWYRQDPGLGLRLIYFSYDVKMKEKGDIPEGYSVSREKKERFSLILESASTNQTSMYLCASTQLYEQYFGPGTRLTVT.

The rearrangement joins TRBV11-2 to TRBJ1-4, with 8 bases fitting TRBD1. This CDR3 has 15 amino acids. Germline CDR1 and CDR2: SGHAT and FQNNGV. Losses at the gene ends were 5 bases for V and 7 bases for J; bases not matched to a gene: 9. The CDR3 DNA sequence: TGTGCCAGCAGCCCCGGACAGGGTAGTGGTGAAAAACTGTTTTTT. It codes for CASSPGQGSGEKLFF.

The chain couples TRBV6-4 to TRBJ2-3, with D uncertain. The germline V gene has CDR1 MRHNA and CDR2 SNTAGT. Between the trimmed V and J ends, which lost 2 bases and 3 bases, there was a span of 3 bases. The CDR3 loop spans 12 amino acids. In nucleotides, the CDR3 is TGTGCCAGCAGTGACACTACAGATACGCAGTATTTT. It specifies CASSDTTDTQYF.

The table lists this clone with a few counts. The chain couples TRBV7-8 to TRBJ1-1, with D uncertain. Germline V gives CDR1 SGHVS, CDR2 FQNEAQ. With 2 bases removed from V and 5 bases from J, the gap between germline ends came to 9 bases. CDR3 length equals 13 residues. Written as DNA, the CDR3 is TGTGCCAGCAGCTTAAGTGGGCGGACTGAAGCTTTCTTT. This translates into CASSLSGRTEAFF.

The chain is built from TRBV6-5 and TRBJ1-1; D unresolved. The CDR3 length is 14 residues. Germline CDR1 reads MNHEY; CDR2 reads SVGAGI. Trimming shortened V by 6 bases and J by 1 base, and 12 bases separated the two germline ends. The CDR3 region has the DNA TGTGCCAGCAGCCCTGGGTACGGGAACACTGAAGCTTTCTTT. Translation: CASSPGYGNTEAFF.

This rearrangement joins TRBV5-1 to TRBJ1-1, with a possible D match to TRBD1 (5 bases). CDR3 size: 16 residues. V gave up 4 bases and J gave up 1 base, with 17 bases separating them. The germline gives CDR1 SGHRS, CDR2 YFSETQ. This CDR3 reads CASSGGERLGNTEAFF. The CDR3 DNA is TGCGCCAGCAGCGGAGGGGAGAGGCTCGGGAACACTGAAGCTTTCTTT.

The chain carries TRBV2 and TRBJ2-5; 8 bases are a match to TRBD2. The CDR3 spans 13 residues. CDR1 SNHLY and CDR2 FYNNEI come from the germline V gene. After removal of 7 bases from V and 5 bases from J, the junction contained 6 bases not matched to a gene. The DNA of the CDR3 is TGTGCCAGCACCAGGACTAGCCTTGAGACCCAGTACTTC. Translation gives CASTRTSLETQYF.

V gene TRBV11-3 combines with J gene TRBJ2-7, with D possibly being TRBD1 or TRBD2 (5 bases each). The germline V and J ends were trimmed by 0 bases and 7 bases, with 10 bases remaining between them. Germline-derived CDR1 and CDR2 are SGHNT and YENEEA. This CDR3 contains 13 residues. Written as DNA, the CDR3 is TGTGCCAGCAGCTTAGACGGGACGGGTGAGCAGTACTTC. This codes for CASSLDGTGEQYF.

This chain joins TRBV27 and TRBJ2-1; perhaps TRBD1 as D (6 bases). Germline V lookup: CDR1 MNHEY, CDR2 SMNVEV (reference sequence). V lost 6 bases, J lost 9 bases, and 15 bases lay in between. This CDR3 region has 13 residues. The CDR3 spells CASSHQGQFEQFF. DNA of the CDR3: TGTGCCAGCAGCCACCAAGGACAGTTTGAGCAGTTCTTC.